A single sample gave rise to the 31 T cell receptor beta chains below, sequenced in a study of regulatory T cells in long-lasting Graves disease. Arm-PCR of CDR3 regions with iRepertoire HTBI primers generated TCR beta libraries. MiXCR, applied by TCRdb to the multiplex PCR reads, yields one record per CDR3 protein. Of 300,000 to 350,000 distinct CDR3 sequences listed, around a fifth are singletons. Time point here: persistent/refractory GD, antithyroid drugs over 5 years with positive TRAb. Researchers made the TCR library from RNA that was extracted from PBMCs. Sequenced here: peripheral blood mononuclear cells (PBMCs), sampled when the disease was refractory, from a patient treated with antithyroid drugs. These receptors originate from a female donor with Graves disease.

The sample holds a few counts of this clonotype. This chain uses TRBV6-5 with TRBJ1-2, with D possibly TRBD1 on 5 matching bases. V was clipped by 4 bases and J by 6 bases, with 18 bases between them. The CDR3 length is 15 residues. In germline, CDR1 is MNHEY, CDR2 SVGAGI. DNA for the CDR3: TGTGCCAGCAGTTTATACACCGGGACCAGCGATGGCTACACCTTC. This gives the protein CASSLYTGTSDGYTF.

This clonotype was seen a handful of times. The chain joins TRBV9 to TRBJ2-7; either TRBD1 or TRBD2 may fit D (5 bases each). Trimming left V 3 bases short and J 5 bases short, with 18 bases between. The CDR3 contains 15 residues. Germline-derived CDR1 and CDR2 are SGDLS and YYNGEE. The CDR3: CASSGPGTDVDEQYF. The CDR3 coding sequence is TGTGCCAGCAGCGGACCCGGGACGGATGTCGACGAGCAGTACTTC.

This clonotype was detected a few times. The J gene is TRBJ1-3, the V gene TRBV13; D ambiguous. V lost 1 base to trimming and J lost 1 base, with 8 bases between them. Germline CDR1 and CDR2: PRHDT and FYEKMQ (reference sequence). This CDR3 contains 15 residues. The CDR3 loop reads CASSLVGGSGNTIYF. For the CDR3, the DNA is TGTGCCAGCAGCTTAGTTGGAGGTTCTGGAAACACCATATATTTT.

This clonotype was seen at least ten times. The gene calls are TRBV9 and TRBJ2-5; 15 positions match TRBD2. Unmatched junction bases numbered 4, after V lost 2 bases and J lost 5 bases. Germline V gives CDR1 SGDLS, CDR2 YYNGEE. CDR3 length: 16 amino acids. In nucleotides, the CDR3 is TGTGCCAGCAGCGTGGGACTAGCGGGAGGCGGGGAGACCCAGTACTTC. It is translated as CASSVGLAGGGETQYF.

This clonotype was seen more than once but under ten times. V and J are TRBV12-3 or TRBV12-4 and TRBJ1-1; TRBD1 matches at 7 bases. The CDR3 runs 14 residues. J gave up 2 bases and V 5 bases, and 5 bases lay outside the gene matches. The CDR3 loop is CASSPWDSNTEAFF. The CDR3 bases are TGTGCCAGCAGTCCCTGGGACAGCAACACTGAAGCTTTCTTT.

The chain recombines TRBV2 with TRBJ2-1; a weak D match, TRBD2 (5 bases). There are 16 residues in the CDR3. CDR1 SNHLY and CDR2 FYNNEI come from the germline V gene. Trimming took off 8 bases at V and 4 bases at J, with 21 bases between the two ends. CDR3 in amino acids: CASGPPSSRSYNEQFF. The DNA for the CDR3 is TGTGCCAGCGGGCCTCCTAGCTCTCGCTCGTACAATGAGCAGTTCTTC.

V is TRBV5-1 and J is TRBJ2-2; TRBD2 is a possible D gene (5 bases). Germline CDR1 SGHRS, CDR2 YFSETQ. There are 16 residues in the CDR3. V lost 4 bases and J lost 0, with 13 bases in between. The CDR3 DNA is TGCGCCAGCAGCCCCGTAACGGGGTCGAACACCGGGGAGCTGTTTTTT. Residues: CASSPVTGSNTGELFF.

This chain links TRBV7-2 with TRBJ1-6; D ambiguous. V shed 7 bases and J shed 0 bases, with 10 bases lying between them. Per the germline V gene, CDR1 is SGHTA and CDR2 is FQGNSA. The CDR3 runs 15 residues. CDR3 bases: TGTGCCAGCAACCTACAGAGCTCCTATAATTCACCCCTCCACTTT. Translated, it gives CASNLQSSYNSPLHF.

This clonotype was detected many times. The rearrangement links TRBV15 to TRBJ1-2; D gene uncertain. V was cut by 5 bases and J by 5 bases, with 9 bases left in between. From germline, CDR1 is LNHNV and CDR2 YYDKDF (reference sequence). The CDR3 spans 12 residues. As DNA, the CDR3 is TGTGCCACCAGCGAGGGCTTATATGGCTACACCTTC. As protein: CATSEGLYGYTF.

A word on this clonotype: A much more abundant neighbour one base away suggests this may be a read error. The chain has TRBV3-1 and TRBJ1-2; D may be TRBD1 (5 bases). This CDR3 has 12 amino acids. Germline V gene lookup returns CDR1 LGHDT and CDR2 YNNKEL (reference sequence). V lost 5 bases, J lost 8 bases, and 12 bases lay in between. The CDR3 coding sequence is TGTGCCAGCAGCACACAGGCTTTAGGCTACACCTTC. It yields the protein CASSTQALGYTF. The full variable domain, completed using reference TRBV3-1 and TRBJ1-2, is DTAVSQTPKYLVTQMGNDKSIKCEQNLGHDTMYWYKQDSKKFLKIMFSYNNKELIINETVPNRFSPKSPDKAHLNLHINSLELGDSAVYFCASSTQALGYTFGSGTRLTVV.

This clonotype was counted between two and nine times. The chain uses TRBV30 and TRBJ1-2, with no clear D. The CDR3 has 14 amino acids. The germline V and J ends were trimmed by 2 bases and 1 base, with 11 bases remaining between them. The germline gives CDR1 GTSNPN, CDR2 SVGIG (reference sequence). The CDR3 region is CAWSSGLYNYGYTF. Written as DNA, the CDR3 is TGTGCCTGGAGTTCTGGTCTCTATAACTATGGCTACACCTTC.

The chain is built from TRBV7-3 and TRBJ1-1, with D possibly TRBD1 on 5 matching bases. This CDR3 region has 14 residues. V was cut by 3 bases and J by 5 bases, with 13 bases left in between. Germline V CDR1 and CDR2: SGHTA, FQGTGA. CDR3 sequence reads: CASSFQAGTTEAFF. The CDR3 DNA reads as TGTGCCAGCAGCTTCCAGGCCGGGACGACTGAAGCTTTCTTT. The full variable domain, rest sourced from reference TRBV7-3 and TRBJ1-1, is GAGVSQTPSNKVTEKGKYVELRCDPISGHTALYWYRQSLGQGPEFLIYFQGTGAADDSGLPNDRFFAVRPEGSVSTLKIQRTERGDSAVYLCASSFQAGTTEAFFGQGTRLTVV.

This clonotype was picked up many times. The rearrangement links TRBV6-1 to TRBJ1-1; unclear D gene. The CDR3 extends over 13 amino acids. V was pared by 6 bases and J by 5 bases, with 13 bases between. The germline V gene has CDR1 MNHNS and CDR2 SASEGT. In nucleotides, the CDR3 is TGTGCCAGCAGCCTTAAAGGATGGACTGAAGCTTTCTTT. It translates to CASSLKGWTEAFF.

The CDR3 DNA reads TGCGCCAGCAGGATCCTCCCCGGGGACTCCTACGAGCAGTACTTC. It codes for CASRILPGDSYEQYF. V gene TRBV5-1 combines with J gene TRBJ2-7, with TRBD2 as a possible D gene (5 bases). The V and J ends lost 5 bases and 0 bases respectively, with 15 bases between them. The CDR3 has 15 residues. Germline V gene data show CDR1 as SGHRS and CDR2 as YFSETQ.

This clonotype was seen ten or more times. This chain uses TRBV6-1 with TRBJ1-6; no clear D. The germline CDR1 and CDR2 sequences are MNHNS and SASEGT. The CDR3 spans 16 residues. The ends were cut back, 3 bases at V and 3 bases at J, with 12 bases in the middle. This CDR3 reads CASSDFRGVYNSPLHF. CDR3 in DNA: TGTGCCAGCAGTGATTTTCGAGGTGTCTATAATTCACCCCTCCACTTT.

This chain connects TRBV19 to TRBJ1-5; TRBD1 is a possible D gene (6 bases). Trimming cost V 4 bases and J 12 bases, with 16 bases left between them. The CDR3 has 13 residues. Germline lookup yields CDR1 LNHDA and CDR2 SQIVND (reference sequence). The CDR3 region is CASSTEGESSQHF. CDR3 bases: TGTGCCAGTAGTACCGAGGGGGAATCGAGCCAGCATTTT.

Comment on this clonotype: A much larger clone lies a single base off, so this may be a read error. The chain combines TRBV28 with TRBJ2-1; 9 bases are a match to TRBD2. CDR3 length equals 14 residues. Germline V gene sequence: CDR1 MDHEN, CDR2 SYDVKM. CDR3 residues: CTSSFRTSAGGEFF. In nucleotides, the CDR3 is TGTACCAGCAGTTTCCGGACTAGCGCCGGAGGTGAGTTCTTC.

This chain uses TRBV5-4 with TRBJ2-5; the match to TRBD2 covers 8 bases. Germline CDR1 reads SGHNT; CDR2 reads YYREEE (reference sequence). This CDR3 is 17 amino acids long. With 2 bases clipped from V and 6 bases from J, the junction kept 15 bases outside the gene matches. This CDR3 reads CASSFFGLAGSRKTQYF. The CDR3 DNA sequence: TGTGCCAGCAGCTTCTTCGGTTTAGCGGGATCGAGAAAGACCCAGTACTTC.

There are a few counts of this clonotype. V gene TRBV7-9 combines with J gene TRBJ2-6; D unresolved. From germline, CDR1 is SEHNR and CDR2 FQNEAQ (reference sequence). This CDR3 is built from 16 residues. Trimming removed 3 bases from V and 2 bases from J, with 11 bases in between. The CDR3: CASSFPHLAGANVLTF. CDR3 nucleotide sequence: TGTGCCAGCAGCTTTCCCCACCTCGCTGGGGCCAACGTCCTGACTTTC.

This clonotype was seen just once. A read error is the likely source, as a far larger clone sits one nucleotide away. V usage is TRBV6-4 and J usage is TRBJ1-4, with D hard to call. The germline CDR1 and CDR2 sequences are MRHNA and SNTAGT. The CDR3 runs 19 residues. Trimming pared 5 bases from V and 0 bases from J, leaving 22 bases between. The CDR3 DNA reads as TGTGCCAGCAGTTACTGCCCAGGATTTGTCGAGGCAACTAATGAAAAACTGTTTTTT. This sequence encodes CASSYCPGFVEATNEKLFF.

This clonotype has just a few counts. V is TRBV9 and J is TRBJ1-1; D ambiguous. The V gene lost 3 bases and the J gene lost 1 base, with 7 bases spanning the gap. Germline lookup yields CDR1 SGDLS and CDR2 YYNGEE. This CDR3 comprises 13 residues. CDR3 DNA: TGTGCCAGCAGCGCGTACCCGAACACTGAAGCTTTCTTT. Its protein product is CASSAYPNTEAFF.

With regard to this clonotype: With a much larger clone just one base away, this may be a read error. The chain is built from TRBV27 and TRBJ2-1; 9 bases line up with TRBD1. The end of the DNA fits TRBJ2-5 better, so the J call may be wrong. Germline lookup yields CDR1 MNHEY and CDR2 SMNVEV (reference sequence). The length of the CDR3 is 14 residues. CDR3 nucleotides: TGTGCCAGCAGTTCGTGGGACAGGGAGAGGACCCAGTACTTC. Translating it yields CASSSWDRERTQYF.

On this clonotype: A much larger clone differs from this one at a single base, so this may be a read error. The rearrangement links TRBV28 to TRBJ2-2; D may be TRBD2 (5 bases). Germline V gene sequence: CDR1 MDHEN, CDR2 SYDVKM. The CDR3 sequence is 14 residues long. The CDR3 protein is CASSFSGLAGELLF. The CDR3 DNA is TGTGCCAGCAGTTTCTCGGGTCTAGCCGGGGAGCTGCTTTTT. The variable domain in full, completed from reference TRBV28 and TRBJ2-2, reads DVKVTQSSRYLVKRTGEKVFLECVQDMDHENMFWYRQDPGLGLRLIYFSYDVKMKEKGDIPEGYSVSREKKERFSLILESASTNQTSMYLCASSFSGLAGELLFGEGSRLTVL.

This clonotype was seen a few times. The chain combines TRBV5-6 with TRBJ2-5; D is unresolved. The ends were cut back, 1 base at V and 5 bases at J, with 9 bases in the middle. Germline CDR1 and CDR2: SGHDT and YYEEEE. The CDR3 spans 13 residues. CDR3 nucleotides: TGTGCCAGCAGCTTGAATATTGGTGAGACCCAGTACTTC. Translated, it gives CASSLNIGETQYF.

The chain carries TRBV19 and TRBJ2-5; 9 nucleotides match TRBD1. V was pared by 6 bases and J by 4 bases, with 9 bases of the junction left unmatched. The CDR3 contains 15 residues. Germline CDR1 LNHDA, CDR2 SQIVND (reference sequence). The CDR3: CASSRGQGIRETQYF. CDR3 nucleotides: TGTGCCAGTAGCCGTGGACAGGGGATTAGAGAGACCCAGTACTTC.

The chain employs TRBV6-2 or TRBV6-3 and TRBJ2-1; D is unresolved. CDR1 is MNHEY and CDR2 is SVGEGT in the germline V gene. Trimming pared 2 bases from V and 8 bases from J, leaving 10 bases between. This CDR3 is 13 amino acids long. CDR3 residues: CASSYPGRHEQFF. CDR3 sequence (DNA): TGTGCCAGCAGTTACCCGGGTCGGCATGAGCAGTTCTTC.

This clonotype was observed at least ten times. The V gene is TRBV7-3, the J gene TRBJ2-6, with 9 bases fitting TRBD2. From germline, CDR1 is SGHTA and CDR2 FQGTGA. This CDR3 comprises 21 residues. The trim removed 2 bases at V and 0 bases at J, leaving 14 bases unmatched. CDR3 nucleotides: TGTGCCAGCAGCTTATTACCGGGACTAGCCAACTCAAACTCTGGGGCCAACGTCCTGACTTTC. Encoded protein: CASSLLPGLANSNSGANVLTF.

The chain joins TRBV10-3 to TRBJ2-7, with 8 bases that match TRBD2. Per the germline V gene, CDR1 is ENHRY and CDR2 is SYGVKD. CDR3 size: 18 residues. J was trimmed by 2 bases and V by 0 bases; bases with no gene match: 12. CDR3: CAISESFSGAFRTYEQYF. The CDR3, as DNA: TGTGCCATCAGTGAGTCCTTTAGCGGGGCCTTTCGGACCTACGAGCAGTACTTC.

The chain couples TRBV10-2 to TRBJ1-1; D call uncertain. This CDR3 spans 13 amino acids. Per the germline V gene, CDR1 is WSHSY and CDR2 is SAAADI. Trimming cost V 6 bases and J 1 base, with 9 bases left between them. The chain's CDR3 is CASRNFRNTEAFF. DNA of the CDR3: TGCGCCAGCAGGAACTTCCGGAACACTGAAGCTTTCTTT.

V and J are TRBV7-2 and TRBJ2-2, with 7 bases lining up with TRBD1. V lost 4 bases to trimming and J lost 4 bases; unmatched junction nucleotides: 6. In germline, CDR1 is SGHTA, CDR2 FQGNSA. The CDR3 covers 15 residues. The CDR3 sequence is CASSSTGTVTGELFF. The CDR3 region has the DNA TGTGCCAGCAGCTCAACCGGGACAGTCACCGGGGAGCTGTTTTTT.

This clonotype was seen at least ten times. The chain recombines TRBV3-1 with TRBJ2-2; 12 bases line up with TRBD2. There are 15 residues in the CDR3. Unmatched junction bases numbered 1, after V lost 4 bases and J lost 4 bases. The germline gives CDR1 LGHDT, CDR2 YNNKEL (reference sequence). CDR3 in DNA: TGTGCCAGCAGCCGACTAGCGGGAGTCACCGGGGAGCTGTTTTTT. Protein sequence: CASSRLAGVTGELFF.